A selection of T cell receptor beta chains follows, all from one sample in a study of blood T cell repertoires in COVID-19. TCRdb's copy holds only in-frame clones and misses some; the assay was immunoSEQ multiplex PCR. Of 20,000 to 25,000 clones listed, 84% are singletons. Sequences were obtained from peripheral blood. The receptors stem from a man aged 35 to 55 with acute or convalescent COVID-19. CDR3s include the opening cysteine and the closing phenylalanine or tryptophan. D genes are given only for firm matches. Clone sizes are given selectively: once, few, many, or a class where the clone is expanded.

d_call j_call clone_size v_call cdr3_nt cdr3_aa
NA TRBJ1-2 NA TRBV4-2 TGTGCCAGCAGCCCTCCGAGCAAATATGGCTACACCTTC CASSPPSKYGYTF
NA TRBJ1-4 NA TRBV30 TGTGCCTGGATGAACACACTCGACAGGACTTTAATTTCAACTAATGAAAAACTGTTTTTT CAWMNTLDRTLISTNEKLFF
NA TRBJ1-2 NA TRBV5-1 TGCGCCAGCCGACCTGGGCCGGCATATGGCTACACCTTC CASRPGPAYGYTF
TRBD1 TRBJ2-3 NA TRBV2 TGTGCCAGCAGTCCCCGGGACAGGGTGGGCCCAGATACGCAGTATTTT CASSPRDRVGPDTQYF
NA TRBJ2-7 NA TRBV12-3/TRBV12-4 TGTGCCAGCAGTTTCGGGGGTTACGAGCAGTACTTC CASSFGGYEQYF
NA TRBJ1-1 NA TRBV3-1/TRBV3-2 TGTGCCAGCAGCCCGGGGGAAAACACTGAAGCTTTCTTT CASSPGENTEAFF
NA TRBJ1-1 NA TRBV6-5 TGTGCCAGCAGGTTCCTAGTGGACACTGAAGCTTTCTTT CASRFLVDTEAFF
NA TRBJ1-5 NA TRBV2 TGTGCCAGCAGATTTACCGGCGGGGGGCAGCCCCAGCATTTT CASRFTGGGQPQHF
TRBD2 TRBJ2-2 NA TRBV9 TGTGCCAGCAGCTCCCCTAGCGGGGTTACCGGGGAGCTGTTTTTT CASSSPSGVTGELFF
NA TRBJ2-7 few TRBV5-5 TGTGCCAGCAGCTATACAGGGATCGAGCAGTACTTC CASSYTGIEQYF
NA TRBJ1-5 once TRBV9 TGTGCCAGCAGCGTAGGATCAGACTTTAATCAGCCCCAGCATTTT CASSVGSDFNQPQHF
TRBD1 TRBJ2-7 NA TRBV5-8 TGTGCCAGCAGCTCCGCGGACAGGGCATTCATCTACGAGCAGTACTTC CASSSADRAFIYEQYF
TRBD2 TRBJ2-7 NA TRBV7-3 TGTGCCAGCAGCTTAAGACCCGGGACTAGCGGGGGGAACGAGCAGTACTTC CASSLRPGTSGGNEQYF
TRBD1 TRBJ1-2 NA TRBV4-1 TGCGCCACGTCATCCGGGACAGGGGCGACCTTC CATSSGTGATF
TRBD1 TRBJ1-1 NA TRBV7-8 TGTGCCAGCAGCCTCTCGGGACAGGGCTCTGAAGCTTTCTTT CASSLSGQGSEAFF
NA TRBJ2-5 NA TRBV5-1 TGCGCCAGCAGCTTGGCTCAGGGAAGTCAAGAGACCCAGTACTTC CASSLAQGSQETQYF
TRBD1 TRBJ1-1 NA TRBV18 TGTGCCAGCTCGGACAGGAATTCCGACACTGAAGCTTTCTTT CASSDRNSDTEAFF
NA TRBJ2-7 NA TRBV3-1/TRBV3-2 TGTGCCAGCAGCCAACGGGGTCTCGGGAGTGGTGGGCAGTACTTC CASSQRGLGSGGQYF
TRBD1 TRBJ1-6 NA TRBV6-1 TGTGCCAGCAGCCCAAGGGACAGGGGTTCACCCCTCCACTTT CASSPRDRGSPLHF
TRBD1 TRBJ1-1 NA TRBV7-9 TGTGCCAGCAGCTTCCCGGGACAGGGAAGTTTTAAGATTACTGAAGCTTTCTTT CASSFPGQGSFKITEAFF
NA TRBJ1-5 NA TRBV14 TGTGCCAGCAGCCAACAGGCCAATCAGCCCCAGCATTTT CASSQQANQPQHF
NA TRBJ2-6 few TRBV18 TGTGCCAGCTCACCAGAGGTGATGGGGGCCAACGTCCTGACTTTC CASSPEVMGANVLTF
TRBD1 TRBJ2-7 NA TRBV6-2/TRBV6-3 TGTGCCAGCAGTACCCGGACAGGGAGGCCCTACGAGCAGTACTTC CASSTRTGRPYEQYF
NA TRBJ2-3 NA TRBV5-1 TGCGCCAGCAGCCCCCTCGGGAGTAGCACAGATACGCAGTATTTT CASSPLGSSTDTQYF
NA TRBJ2-1 NA TRBV19 TGTGCCAGTACGACCACAGGGACGAATGAGCAGTTCTTC CASTTTGTNEQFF
NA TRBJ2-7 NA TRBV6-1 TGTGCCAGCAGTGAAGGAGGCTCCTACGAGCAGTACTTC CASSEGGSYEQYF
NA TRBJ1-6 NA TRBV6-5 TGTGCCAGCAGTAGACAGATTTCGGGTAATTCACCCCTCCACTTT CASSRQISGNSPLHF
NA TRBJ1-5 NA TRBV6-5 TGTGCCAGCAGTTCCATAACGGGAGATCAGCCCCAGCATTTT CASSSITGDQPQHF
NA TRBJ2-5 NA TRBV4-1 TGCGCCAGCAGCCAGTACAGCCAAGAGACCCAGTACTTC CASSQYSQETQYF
NA TRBJ2-1 NA TRBV5-4 TGTGCCAGCAGCTTGGAACGGGGAGACAATGAGCAGTTCTTC CASSLERGDNEQFF
NA TRBJ2-5 NA TRBV6-5 TGTGCCAGCAGCCAGTCGGGAGAGACCCAGTACTTC CASSQSGETQYF
TRBD2 TRBJ2-1 NA TRBV7-9 TGTGCCAGCAGCTTATCTTTTGGCGGGAGCGGCTACAATGAGCAGTTCTTC CASSLSFGGSGYNEQFF
TRBD2 TRBJ2-1 once TRBV11-3 TGTGCCAGCAGCTTACGGGCTAGCGGCTCCTACAATGAGCAGTTCTTC CASSLRASGSYNEQFF
NA TRBJ2-5 NA TRBV27 TGTGCCAGCAGTCAACAGGGACGGCAGACCCAGTACTTC CASSQQGRQTQYF
TRBD1 TRBJ2-2 NA TRBV5-1 TGCGCCAGCAGCTCACAGGGGTTTGCGAACACCGGGGAGCTGTTTTTT CASSSQGFANTGELFF
NA TRBJ1-1 NA TRBV9 TGTGCCAGCAGCGTAGCTCCGGTTAACACTGAAGCTTTCTTT CASSVAPVNTEAFF
NA TRBJ2-7 NA TRBV27 TGTGCCAGCAGTTCCCAGAACTCCTACGAGCAGTACTTC CASSSQNSYEQYF
NA TRBJ1-1 NA TRBV9 TGTGCCAGCAGCGTAGGTCCCACTTCCACTGAAGCTTTCTTT CASSVGPTSTEAFF
TRBD2 TRBJ2-1 NA TRBV5-5 TGTGCCAGCAGCTTGGCCCCCGGGACTAGCGGGAGGTATGAGCAGTTCTTC CASSLAPGTSGRYEQFF
NA TRBJ1-1 few TRBV12-3/TRBV12-4 TGTGCCAGCAGTCAGGGCATTGAAGCTTTCTTT CASSQGIEAFF